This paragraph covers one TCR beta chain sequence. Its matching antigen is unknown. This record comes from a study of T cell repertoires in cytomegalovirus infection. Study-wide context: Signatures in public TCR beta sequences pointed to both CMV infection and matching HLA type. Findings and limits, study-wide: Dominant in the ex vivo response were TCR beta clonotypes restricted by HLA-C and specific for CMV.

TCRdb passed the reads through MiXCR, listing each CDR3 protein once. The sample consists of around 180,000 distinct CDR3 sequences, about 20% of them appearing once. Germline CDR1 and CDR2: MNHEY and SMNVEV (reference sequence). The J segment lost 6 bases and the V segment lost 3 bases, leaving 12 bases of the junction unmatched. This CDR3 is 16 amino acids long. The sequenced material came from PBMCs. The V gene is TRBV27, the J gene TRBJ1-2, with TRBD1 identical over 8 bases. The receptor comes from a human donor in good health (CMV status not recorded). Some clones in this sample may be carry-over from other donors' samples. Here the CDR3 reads CASSFRNNRGTNGYTF. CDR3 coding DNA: TGTGCCAGCAGTTTTCGGAATAACAGGGGGACTAATGGCTACACCTTC.